The T cell receptor (beta chain) described here comes from a study of cytomegalovirus exposure and HLA in healthy donors. 13 Jbeta primers and 60 Vbeta primers were used for the PCR. This table comes from immunoSEQ multiplex PCR, and its TCRdb copy is limited to in-frame clones, with some not included. The table shows more than 150,000 clones, with roughly 84% occurring only once. The CDR3 runs to 13 residues. The V end was cut by 7 bases, the J end by 5 bases, with 15 bases between. The germline V gene encodes CDR1 SGHRS and CDR2 YFSETQ. The receptor comes from a boy aged 5-17 years in good health and CMV-seronegative. Sequencing was done on a sample of PBMCs. The V and J genes are TRBV5-1 and TRBJ1-1; weak D call: TRBD1 (5 bases). Here the CDR3 DNA reads TGCGCCAGCCACCCCCGGGGGGGTACTGAAGCTTTCTTT. It yields the protein CASHPRGGTEAFF.